These T cell receptor beta chains were read from a single sample in a study of cytomegalovirus exposure and HLA in healthy donors. Profiled with immunoSEQ multiplex PCR; TCRdb holds only in-frame clones, not every one. This sample has about 160,000 clones, with around 77% found just once. The specimen sequenced was PBMCs. These receptors were taken from a man aged 25 to 40 in good health and CMV-seropositive. CDR3s include the opening cysteine and the closing phenylalanine or tryptophan. A D gene is named only where the DNA matches it firmly. Clone sizes are given selectively: once, few, many, or a class where the clone is expanded.

.	.	TRBV5-4	TRBJ2-5	CASSPTGVETQYF	TGTGCCAGCAGCCCCACGGGGGTAGAGACCCAGTACTTC
.	.	TRBV7-9	TRBJ2-4	CASSLERVISKNIQYF	TGTGCCAGCAGCTTAGAGAGGGTGATATCCAAAAACATTCAGTACTTC
.	TRBD1	TRBV2	TRBJ1-2	CASRTGIIYGYTF	TGTGCCAGCAGGACAGGGATTATCTATGGCTACACCTTC
.	.	TRBV29-1	TRBJ2-4	CSGLSASKNIQYF	TGCAGCGGGCTTTCGGCTAGCAAAAACATTCAGTACTTC
.	TRBD1	TRBV13	TRBJ1-6	CASSLQGLRYSPLHF	TGTGCCAGCAGCCTACAGGGGCTTCGGTACTCACCCCTCCACTTT
.	TRBD2	TRBV28	TRBJ2-7	CASISSGSYEQYF	TGTGCCAGCATTTCTAGCGGTTCCTACGAGCAGTACTTC
few	.	TRBV28	TRBJ1-6	CASSLANSPLHF	TGTGCCAGCAGTTTAGCGAATTCACCCCTCCACTTT
.	TRBD1	TRBV5-1	TRBJ2-7	CASSPGQSRNEQYF	TGCGCCAGCAGCCCGGGACAGAGTAGGAACGAGCAGTACTTC
few	.	TRBV10-3	TRBJ2-3	CAISYREVADTQYF	TGTGCCATCAGTTACAGGGAAGTCGCAGATACGCAGTATTTT
.	TRBD2	TRBV7-6	TRBJ2-1	CASSKTTSGGTYNEQFF	TGTGCCAGCAGCAAAACGACTAGCGGGGGGACCTACAATGAGCAGTTCTTC
few	.	TRBV4-1	TRBJ2-1	CASSSYRLATYNEQFF	TGCGCCAGCAGCAGTTATCGGCTAGCGACCTACAATGAGCAGTTCTTC
.	.	TRBV21-1	TRBJ2-7	CASSIQPPGHQGEQYF	TGTGCCAGCAGCATACAACCTCCGGGACATCAGGGGGAGCAGTACTTC
.	TRBD1	TRBV7-9	TRBJ1-1	CASSTGTGPNTEAFF	TGTGCCAGCAGCACCGGGACAGGGCCGAACACTGAAGCTTTCTTT
few	.	TRBV5-5	TRBJ2-5	CASSDGVAVETQYF	TGTGCCAGCAGCGACGGAGTCGCGGTGGAGACCCAGTACTTC
.	TRBD1	TRBV5-6	TRBJ1-6	CASSSGGVYSPLHF	TGTGCCAGCAGCTCAGGGGGCGTCTATTCACCCCTCCACTTT
.	.	TRBV2	TRBJ2-7	CASSGREYEQYF	TGTGCCAGCAGTGGACGGGAATACGAGCAGTACTTC
.	TRBD1	TRBV10-3	TRBJ1-6	CASRDRGSPLHF	TGTGCCTCCCGGGACAGGGGATCACCCCTCCACTTT
.	.	TRBV6-5	TRBJ1-4	CASTTGGVGEKLFF	TGTGCCAGCACCACGGGGGGCGTGGGCGAAAAACTGTTTTTT
.	.	TRBV21-1	TRBJ1-1	CASSKFGQGGVGTEAFF	TGTGCCAGCAGCAAATTTGGACAGGGTGGGGTTGGGACTGAAGCTTTCTTT
.	.	TRBV7-2	TRBJ2-2	CASSQTGGELFF	TGTGCCAGCAGCCAGACAGGCGGGGAGCTGTTTTTT
.	.	TRBV28	TRBJ1-5	CASSLGHNQPQHF	TGTGCCAGCAGTTTGGGGCACAATCAGCCCCAGCATTTT
.	.	TRBV4-1	TRBJ2-2	CASSQVRVGLNTGELFF	TGCGCCAGCAGCCAAGTAAGGGTGGGACTGAACACCGGGGAGCTGTTTTTT
.	.	TRBV7-9	TRBJ2-2	CASSPGTGELFF	TGTGCCAGCTCGCCCGGGACCGGGGAGCTGTTTTTT
.	.	TRBV2	TRBJ2-3	CASSAGRPGSDTQYF	TGTGCCAGCAGCGCCGGACGACCGGGATCAGATACGCAGTATTTT
.	TRBD2	TRBV6-5	TRBJ2-3	CASSAGLAGTDTQYF	TGTGCCAGCAGTGCGGGACTAGCGGGCACAGATACGCAGTATTTT
.	.	TRBV6-5	TRBJ1-5	CASSYSARGNQPQHF	TGTGCCAGCAGTTACTCGGCTAGAGGCAATCAGCCCCAGCATTTT
.	.	TRBV28	TRBJ1-5	CASSPGLTSNQPQHF	TGTGCCAGCAGTCCCGGACTGACTAGCAATCAGCCCCAGCATTTT
.	TRBD1	TRBV28	TRBJ2-7	CASRTTGKSSYEQYF	TGTGCCAGCAGGACGACAGGGAAAAGCTCCTACGAGCAGTACTTC
.	TRBD1	TRBV7-9	TRBJ1-6	CASSLAGTGVRSPLHF	TGTGCCAGCAGCTTAGCTGGGACAGGGGTACGTTCACCCCTCCACTTT
.	.	TRBV21-1	TRBJ2-2	CASRTRDRGTGELFF	TGTGCCAGCAGAACTCGGGACAGGGGGACCGGGGAGCTGTTTTTT
.	TRBD2	TRBV28	TRBJ2-2	CASTTSVNTGELFF	TGTGCCAGCACAACTAGCGTGAACACCGGGGAGCTGTTTTTT
.	.	TRBV7-9	TRBJ2-2	CASSQGPNTGELFF	TGTGCCAGCAGCCAGGGCCCGAACACCGGGGAGCTGTTTTTT
.	TRBD1	TRBV9	TRBJ2-2	CASSGTGGRTSGELFF	TGTGCCAGCAGCGGAACAGGGGGTAGGACTTCCGGGGAGCTGTTTTTT
once	.	TRBV29-1	TRBJ2-7	CSVEEAYPYEQYF	TGCAGCGTTGAAGAGGCTTATCCCTACGAGCAGTACTTC
.	.	TRBV5-4	TRBJ2-7	CASMRGPEDEQYF	TGTGCCAGCATGCGGGGGCCCGAGGACGAGCAGTACTTC
once	TRBD2	TRBV5-1	TRBJ2-3	CASSLGSGGDTQYF	TGCGCCAGCAGCTTGGGGTCCGGGGGGGATACGCAGTATTTT
once	TRBD1	TRBV27	TRBJ2-7	CASSLTSGQVFYEQYF	TGTGCCAGCAGTCTGACATCGGGACAGGTATTCTACGAGCAGTACTTC
.	TRBD2	TRBV27	TRBJ2-5	CASSLAGGLLGETQYF	TGTGCCAGCAGTTTAGCGGGGGGGCTTCTAGGAGAGACCCAGTACTTC
.	TRBD1	TRBV5-1	TRBJ2-7	CASSLFDRGHEQYF	TGCGCCAGCAGCTTATTCGACAGGGGGCACGAGCAGTACTTC
.	.	TRBV7-3	TRBJ2-1	CASSLNGVAYNEQFF	TGTGCCAGCAGCTTAAACGGGGTAGCCTACAATGAGCAGTTCTTC
.	TRBD1	TRBV7-3	TRBJ1-2	CASSSDRGYGYTF	TGTGCCAGCAGCTCTGACAGGGGCTATGGCTACACCTTC
.	.	TRBV27	TRBJ2-7	CASSFDGLYEQYF	TGTGCCAGCAGTTTCGACGGACTCTACGAGCAGTACTTC
.	.	TRBV5-1	TRBJ1-6	CASSPGLVSSYNSPLHF	TGCGCCAGCAGCCCAGGACTCGTGAGCTCCTATAATTCACCCCTCCACTTT
few	.	TRBV6-1	TRBJ1-5	CASSDSWDTFLHF	TGTGCCAGCAGTGATTCATGGGACACCTTTTTGCATTTT
.	.	TRBV5-1	TRBJ2-7	CASSKGFDSAYEQYF	TGCGCCAGCAGTAAGGGTTTTGACAGCGCCTACGAGCAGTACTTC